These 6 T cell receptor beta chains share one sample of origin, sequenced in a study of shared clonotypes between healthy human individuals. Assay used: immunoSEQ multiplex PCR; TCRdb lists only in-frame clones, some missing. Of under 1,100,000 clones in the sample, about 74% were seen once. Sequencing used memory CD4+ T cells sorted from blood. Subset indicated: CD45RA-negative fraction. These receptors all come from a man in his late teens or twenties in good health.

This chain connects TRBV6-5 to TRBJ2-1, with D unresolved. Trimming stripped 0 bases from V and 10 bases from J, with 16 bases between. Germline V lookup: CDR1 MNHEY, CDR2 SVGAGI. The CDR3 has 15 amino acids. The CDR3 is CASSYSKAVPWEQFF. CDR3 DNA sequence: TGTGCCAGCAGTTACTCGAAGGCCGTTCCTTGGGAGCAGTTCTTC.

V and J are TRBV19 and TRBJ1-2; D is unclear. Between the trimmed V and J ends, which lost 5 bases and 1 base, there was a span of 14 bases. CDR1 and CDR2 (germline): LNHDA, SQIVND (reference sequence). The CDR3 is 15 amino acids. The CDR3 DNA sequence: TGTGCCAGTAGTGCCACCTTGACCATTAACTATGGCTACACCTTC. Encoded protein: CASSATLTINYGYTF.

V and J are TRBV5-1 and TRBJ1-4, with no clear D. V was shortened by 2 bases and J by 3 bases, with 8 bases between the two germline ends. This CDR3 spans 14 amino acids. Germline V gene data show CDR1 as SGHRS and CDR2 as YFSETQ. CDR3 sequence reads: CASSFPGSNEKLFF. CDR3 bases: TGCGCCAGCAGCTTCCCGGGGTCTAATGAAAAACTGTTTTTT.

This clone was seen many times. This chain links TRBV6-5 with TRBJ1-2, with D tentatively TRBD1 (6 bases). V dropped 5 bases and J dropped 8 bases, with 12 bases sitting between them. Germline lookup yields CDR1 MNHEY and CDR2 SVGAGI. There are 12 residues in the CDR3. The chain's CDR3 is CASSNTRGGYTF. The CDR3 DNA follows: TGTGCCAGCAGTAATACCAGGGGCGGCTACACCTTC.

CDR3 DNA sequence: TGCAGCGTATCAACAGGGACCCAGTACTTC. Translation: CSVSTGTQYF. The V call is TRBV29-1, the J call TRBJ2-5, with D maybe TRBD1 (5 bases). Trimming took off 6 bases at V and 7 bases at J, with 9 bases between the two ends. Per the germline V gene, CDR1 is SQVTM and CDR2 is ANQGSEA. The CDR3 consists of 10 residues.

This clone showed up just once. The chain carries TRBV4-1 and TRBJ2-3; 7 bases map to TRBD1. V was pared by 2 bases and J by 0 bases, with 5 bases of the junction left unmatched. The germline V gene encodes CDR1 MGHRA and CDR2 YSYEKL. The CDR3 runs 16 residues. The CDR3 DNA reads TGCGCCAGCAGCCAAACAGGGGCCTCTAGCACAGATACGCAGTATTTT. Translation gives CASSQTGASSTDTQYF.